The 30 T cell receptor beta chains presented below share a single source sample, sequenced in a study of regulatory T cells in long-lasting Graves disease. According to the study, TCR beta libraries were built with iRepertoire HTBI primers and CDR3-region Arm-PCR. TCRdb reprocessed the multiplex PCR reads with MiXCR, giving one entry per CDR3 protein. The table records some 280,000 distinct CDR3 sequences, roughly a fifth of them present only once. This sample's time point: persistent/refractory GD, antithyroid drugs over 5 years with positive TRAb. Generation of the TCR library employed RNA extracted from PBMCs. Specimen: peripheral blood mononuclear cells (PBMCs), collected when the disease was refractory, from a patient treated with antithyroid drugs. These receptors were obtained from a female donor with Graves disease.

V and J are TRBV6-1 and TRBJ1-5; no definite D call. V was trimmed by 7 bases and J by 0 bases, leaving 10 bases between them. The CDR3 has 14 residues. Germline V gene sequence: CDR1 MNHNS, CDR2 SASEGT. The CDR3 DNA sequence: TGTGCCAGCACCGGACGGTATAGCAATCAGCCCCAGCATTTT. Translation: CASTGRYSNQPQHF.

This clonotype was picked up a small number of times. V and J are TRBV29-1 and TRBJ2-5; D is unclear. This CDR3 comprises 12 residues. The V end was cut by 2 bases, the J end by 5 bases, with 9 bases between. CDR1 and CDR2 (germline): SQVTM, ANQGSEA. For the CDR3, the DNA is TGCAGCGTTGAATGGGTGTGGGAGACCCAGTACTTC. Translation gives CSVEWVWETQYF. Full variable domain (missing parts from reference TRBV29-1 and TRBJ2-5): SAVISQKPSRDICQRGTSLTIQCQVDSQVTMMFWYRQQPGQSLTLIATANQGSEATYESGFVIDKFPISRPNLTFSTLTVSNMSPEDSSIYLCSVEWVWETQYFGPGTRLLVL.

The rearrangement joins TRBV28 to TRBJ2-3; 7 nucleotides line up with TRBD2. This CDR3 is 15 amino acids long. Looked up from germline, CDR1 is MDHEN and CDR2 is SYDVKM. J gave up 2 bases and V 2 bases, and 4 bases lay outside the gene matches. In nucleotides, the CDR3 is TGTGCCAGCAGTTTAGAGCGGGAAATCACAGATACGCAGTATTTT. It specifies CASSLEREITDTQYF.

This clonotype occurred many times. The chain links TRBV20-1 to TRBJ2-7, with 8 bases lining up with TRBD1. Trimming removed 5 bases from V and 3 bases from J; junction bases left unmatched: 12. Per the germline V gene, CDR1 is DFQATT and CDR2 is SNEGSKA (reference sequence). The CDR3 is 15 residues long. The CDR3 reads CSADAGQVTVYEQYF. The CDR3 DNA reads TGCAGTGCTGACGCGGGACAGGTTACAGTCTACGAGCAGTACTTC.

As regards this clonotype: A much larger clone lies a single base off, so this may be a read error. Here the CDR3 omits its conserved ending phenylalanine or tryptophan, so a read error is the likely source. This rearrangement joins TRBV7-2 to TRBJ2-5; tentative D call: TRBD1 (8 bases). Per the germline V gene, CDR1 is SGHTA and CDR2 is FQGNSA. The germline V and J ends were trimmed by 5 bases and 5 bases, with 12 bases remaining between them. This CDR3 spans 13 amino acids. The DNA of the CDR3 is TGTGCCAGCAGCACAGGGGGGGGGGAGACCCAGTACCTC. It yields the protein CASSTGGGETQYL.

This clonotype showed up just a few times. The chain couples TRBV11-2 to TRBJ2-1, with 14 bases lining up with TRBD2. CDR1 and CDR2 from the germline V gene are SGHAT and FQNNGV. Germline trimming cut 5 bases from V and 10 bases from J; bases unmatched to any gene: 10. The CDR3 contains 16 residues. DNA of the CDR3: TGTGCCAGCAGCCCAAGACTAGCGGGAGGGCCGGGCGAGCAGTTCTTC. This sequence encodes CASSPRLAGGPGEQFF.

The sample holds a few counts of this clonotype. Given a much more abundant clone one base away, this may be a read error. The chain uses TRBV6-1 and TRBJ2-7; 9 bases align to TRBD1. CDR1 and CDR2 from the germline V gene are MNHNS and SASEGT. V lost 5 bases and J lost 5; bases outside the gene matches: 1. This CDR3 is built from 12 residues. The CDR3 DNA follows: TGTGCCAGCAGTCGGACAGGGGACGAGCAGTACTTC. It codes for CASSRTGDEQYF.

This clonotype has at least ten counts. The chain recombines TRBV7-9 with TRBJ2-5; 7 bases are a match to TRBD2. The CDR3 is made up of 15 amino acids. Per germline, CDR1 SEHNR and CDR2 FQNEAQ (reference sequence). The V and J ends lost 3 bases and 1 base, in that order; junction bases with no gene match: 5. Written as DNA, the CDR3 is TGTGCCAGCAGCTTGGACGGGAGGTCCCAAGAGACCCAGTACTTC. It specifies CASSLDGRSQETQYF.

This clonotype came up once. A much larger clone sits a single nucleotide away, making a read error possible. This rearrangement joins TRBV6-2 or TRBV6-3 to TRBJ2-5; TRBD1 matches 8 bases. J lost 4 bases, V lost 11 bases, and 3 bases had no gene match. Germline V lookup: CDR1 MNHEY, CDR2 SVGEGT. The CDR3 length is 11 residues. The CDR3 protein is CARGTGETQYF. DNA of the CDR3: TGTGCCCGCGGGACAGGAGAGACCCAGTACTTC.

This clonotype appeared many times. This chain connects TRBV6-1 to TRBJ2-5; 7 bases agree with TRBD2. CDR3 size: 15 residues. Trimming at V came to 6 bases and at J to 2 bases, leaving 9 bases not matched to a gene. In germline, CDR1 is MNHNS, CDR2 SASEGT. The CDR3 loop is CASSLDSGSQETQYF. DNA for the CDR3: TGTGCCAGCAGCCTCGATAGCGGGTCTCAAGAGACCCAGTACTTC.

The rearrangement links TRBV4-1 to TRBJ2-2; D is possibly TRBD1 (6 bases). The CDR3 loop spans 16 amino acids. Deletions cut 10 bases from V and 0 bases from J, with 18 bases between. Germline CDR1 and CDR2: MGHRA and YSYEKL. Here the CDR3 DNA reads TGCGCCACCGCACCGGACAGAACTACGAACACCGGGGAGCTGTTTTTT. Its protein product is CATAPDRTTNTGELFF.

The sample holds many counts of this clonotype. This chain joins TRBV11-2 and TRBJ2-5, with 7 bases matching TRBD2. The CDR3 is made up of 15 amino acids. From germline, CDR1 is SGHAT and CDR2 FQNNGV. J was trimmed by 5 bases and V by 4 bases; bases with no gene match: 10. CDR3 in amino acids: CASSSGPGSGETQYF. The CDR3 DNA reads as TGTGCCAGCAGCTCGGGGCCTGGTAGCGGGGAGACCCAGTACTTC. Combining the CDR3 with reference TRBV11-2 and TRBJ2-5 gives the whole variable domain EAGVAQSPRYKIIEKRQSVAFWCNPISGHATLYWYQQILGQGPKLLIQFQNNGVVDDSQLPKDRFSAERLKGVDSTLKIQPAKLEDSAVYLCASSSGPGSGETQYFGPGTRLLVL.

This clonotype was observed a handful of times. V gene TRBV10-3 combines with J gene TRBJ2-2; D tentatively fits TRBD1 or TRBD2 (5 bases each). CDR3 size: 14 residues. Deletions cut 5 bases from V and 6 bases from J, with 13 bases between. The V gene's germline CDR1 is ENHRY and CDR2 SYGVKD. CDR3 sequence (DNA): TGTGCCATCAGTATGAGGGGAGACGCCGGGGAGCTGTTTTTT. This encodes CAISMRGDAGELFF.

The CDR3 DNA is TGCAGTGCTAGAGGGCGCGCTAGCGCATCCTACGAGCAGTACTTC. Translation gives CSARGRASASYEQYF. The chain has TRBV20-1 and TRBJ2-7; perhaps TRBD2 as D (6 bases). The CDR3 runs to 15 residues. V lost 1 base to trimming and J lost 1 base, with 14 bases between them. Per the germline V gene, CDR1 is DFQATT and CDR2 is SNEGSKA (reference sequence).

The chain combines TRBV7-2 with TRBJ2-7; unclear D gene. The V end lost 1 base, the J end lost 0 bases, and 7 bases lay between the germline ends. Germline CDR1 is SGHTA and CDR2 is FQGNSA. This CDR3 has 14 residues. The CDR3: CASSLDLYSYEQYF. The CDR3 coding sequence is TGTGCCAGCAGCTTAGACCTATACTCCTACGAGCAGTACTTC.

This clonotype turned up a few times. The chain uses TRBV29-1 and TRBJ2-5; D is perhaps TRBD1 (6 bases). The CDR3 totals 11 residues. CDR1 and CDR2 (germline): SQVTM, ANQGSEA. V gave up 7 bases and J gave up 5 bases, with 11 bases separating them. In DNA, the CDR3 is TGCAGCGGCCACAGGGAGGAGACCCAGTACTTC. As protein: CSGHREETQYF.

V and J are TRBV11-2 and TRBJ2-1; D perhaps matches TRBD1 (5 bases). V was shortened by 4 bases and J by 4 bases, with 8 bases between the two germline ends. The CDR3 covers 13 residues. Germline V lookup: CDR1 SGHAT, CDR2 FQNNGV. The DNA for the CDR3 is TGTGCCAGCAGCTCCAGGGTTTACAATGAGCAGTTCTTC. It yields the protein CASSSRVYNEQFF.

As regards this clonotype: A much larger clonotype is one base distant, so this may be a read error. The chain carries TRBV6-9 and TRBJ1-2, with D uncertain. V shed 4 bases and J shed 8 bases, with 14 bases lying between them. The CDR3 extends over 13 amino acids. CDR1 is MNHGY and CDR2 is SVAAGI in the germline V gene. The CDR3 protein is CASSLRGVDGYTF. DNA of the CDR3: TGTGCCAGCAGTTTACGCGGGGTAGACGGCTACACCTTC.

CDR3 region: CASSLLLRDKVTGELFF. As DNA, the CDR3 is TGTGCCAGCAGCTTGTTATTACGGGACAAGGTAACCGGGGAGCTGTTTTTT. The chain links TRBV7-9 to TRBJ2-2; possible D gene TRBD1, 6 bases. CDR3 length: 17 residues. Trimming took off 3 bases at V and 5 bases at J, with 19 bases between the two ends. Germline CDR1 SEHNR, CDR2 FQNEAQ (reference sequence).

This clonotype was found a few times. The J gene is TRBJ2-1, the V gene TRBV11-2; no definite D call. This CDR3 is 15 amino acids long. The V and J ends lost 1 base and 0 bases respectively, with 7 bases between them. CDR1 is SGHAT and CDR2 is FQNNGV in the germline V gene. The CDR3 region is CASSLVASSYNEQFF. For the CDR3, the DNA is TGTGCCAGCAGCTTAGTCGCGAGCTCCTACAATGAGCAGTTCTTC. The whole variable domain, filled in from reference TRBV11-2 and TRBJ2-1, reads EAGVAQSPRYKIIEKRQSVAFWCNPISGHATLYWYQQILGQGPKLLIQFQNNGVVDDSQLPKDRFSAERLKGVDSTLKIQPAKLEDSAVYLCASSLVASSYNEQFFGPGTRLTVL.

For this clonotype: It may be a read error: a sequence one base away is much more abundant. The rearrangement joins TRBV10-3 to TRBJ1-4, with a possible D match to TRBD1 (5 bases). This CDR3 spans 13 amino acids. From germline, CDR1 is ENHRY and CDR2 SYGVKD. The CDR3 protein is CAVSGEWGEKLFF. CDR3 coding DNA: TGTGCCGTCAGTGGGGAGTGGGGCGAAAAACTGTTTTTT.

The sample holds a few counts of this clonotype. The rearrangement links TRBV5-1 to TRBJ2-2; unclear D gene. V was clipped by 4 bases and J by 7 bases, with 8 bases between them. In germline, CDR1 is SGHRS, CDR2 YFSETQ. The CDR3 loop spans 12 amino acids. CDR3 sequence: CASSKEVGELFF. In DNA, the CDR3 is TGCGCCAGCAGCAAGGAAGTCGGGGAGCTGTTTTTT.

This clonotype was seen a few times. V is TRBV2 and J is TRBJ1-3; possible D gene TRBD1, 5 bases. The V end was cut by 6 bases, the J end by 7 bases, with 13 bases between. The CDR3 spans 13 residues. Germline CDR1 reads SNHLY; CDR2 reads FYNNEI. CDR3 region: CASRTGLGNTIYF. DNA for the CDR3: TGTGCCAGCAGAACGGGGCTTGGGAACACCATATATTTT. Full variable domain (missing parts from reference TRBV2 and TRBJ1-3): EPEVTQTPSHQVTQMGQEVILRCVPISNHLYFYWYRQILGQKVEFLVSFYNNEISEKSEIFDDQFSVERPDGSNFTLKIRSTKLEDSAMYFCASRTGLGNTIYFGEGSWLTVV.

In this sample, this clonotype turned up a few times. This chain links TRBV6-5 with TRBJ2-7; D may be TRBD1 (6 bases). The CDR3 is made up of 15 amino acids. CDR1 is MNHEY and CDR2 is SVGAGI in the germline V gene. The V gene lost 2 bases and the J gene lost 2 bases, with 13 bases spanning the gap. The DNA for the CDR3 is TGTGCCAGCAGTTACGCAGGGGACCGGACCTACGAGCAGTACTTC. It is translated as CASSYAGDRTYEQYF.

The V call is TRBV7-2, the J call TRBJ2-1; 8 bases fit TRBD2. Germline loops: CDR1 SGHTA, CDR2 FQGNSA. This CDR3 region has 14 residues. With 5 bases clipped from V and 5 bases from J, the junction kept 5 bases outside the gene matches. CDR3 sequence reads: CASSELSGNNEQFF. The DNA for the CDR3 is TGTGCCAGCAGCGAGCTTAGCGGGAACAATGAGCAGTTCTTC.

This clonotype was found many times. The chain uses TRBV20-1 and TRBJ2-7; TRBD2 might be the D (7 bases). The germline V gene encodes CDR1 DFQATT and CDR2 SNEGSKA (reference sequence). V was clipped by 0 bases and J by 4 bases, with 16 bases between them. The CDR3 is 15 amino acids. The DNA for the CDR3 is TGCAGTGCTAGAGAGGGGGGGCCGGGGACATACGAGCAGTACTTC. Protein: CSAREGGPGTYEQYF.

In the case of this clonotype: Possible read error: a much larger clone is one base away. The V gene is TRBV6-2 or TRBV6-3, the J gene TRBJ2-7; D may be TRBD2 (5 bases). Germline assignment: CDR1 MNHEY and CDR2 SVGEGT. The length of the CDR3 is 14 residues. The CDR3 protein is CTSSFLGSSYEQYF. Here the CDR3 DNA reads TGTACCAGCAGTTTCCTAGGGAGCTCCTACGAGCAGTACTTC.

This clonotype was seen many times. CDR3 sequence (DNA): TGTGCCAGCAGCTTTGGAGGGGACAAAAACATTCAGTACTTC. Protein sequence: CASSFGGDKNIQYF. V is TRBV13 and J is TRBJ2-4; D might be TRBD2 (6 bases). The ends were cut back, 3 bases at V and 3 bases at J, with 9 bases in the middle. CDR1 is PRHDT and CDR2 is FYEKMQ in the germline V gene (reference sequence). The CDR3 is 14 residues long.

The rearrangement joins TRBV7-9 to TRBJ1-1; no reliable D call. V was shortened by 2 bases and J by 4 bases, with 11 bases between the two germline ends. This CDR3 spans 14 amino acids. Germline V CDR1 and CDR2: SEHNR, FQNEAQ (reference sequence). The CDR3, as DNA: TGTGCCAGCAGCTTAACGAGCGGGCTCACTGAAGCTTTCTTT. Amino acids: CASSLTSGLTEAFF.

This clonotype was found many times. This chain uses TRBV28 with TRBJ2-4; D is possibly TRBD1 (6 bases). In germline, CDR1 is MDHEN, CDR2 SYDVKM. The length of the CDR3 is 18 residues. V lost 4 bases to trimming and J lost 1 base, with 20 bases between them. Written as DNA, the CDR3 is TGTGCCAGCAGTTCTACCCGGGGACAAGTAATCGCCAAAAACATTCAGTACTTC. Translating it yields CASSSTRGQVIAKNIQYF.